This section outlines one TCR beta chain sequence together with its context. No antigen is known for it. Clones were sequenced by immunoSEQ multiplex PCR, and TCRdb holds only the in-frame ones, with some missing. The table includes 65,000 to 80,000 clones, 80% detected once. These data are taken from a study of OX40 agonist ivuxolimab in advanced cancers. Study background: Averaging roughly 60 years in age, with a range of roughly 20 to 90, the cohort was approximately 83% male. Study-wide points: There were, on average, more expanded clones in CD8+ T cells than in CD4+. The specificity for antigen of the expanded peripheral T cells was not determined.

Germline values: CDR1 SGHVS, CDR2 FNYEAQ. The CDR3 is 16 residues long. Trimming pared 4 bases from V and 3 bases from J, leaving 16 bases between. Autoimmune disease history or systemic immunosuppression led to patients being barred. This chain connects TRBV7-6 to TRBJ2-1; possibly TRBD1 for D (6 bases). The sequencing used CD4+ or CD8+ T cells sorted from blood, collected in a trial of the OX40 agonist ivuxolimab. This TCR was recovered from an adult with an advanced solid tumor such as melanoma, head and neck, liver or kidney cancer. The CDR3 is CASSWSRGQSYNEQFF. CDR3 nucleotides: TGTGCCAGCAGCTGGTCCAGGGGCCAGAGCTACAATGAGCAGTTCTTC. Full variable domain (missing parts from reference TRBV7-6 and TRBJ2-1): GAGVSQSPRYKVTKRGQDVALRCDPISGHVSLYWYRQALGQGPEFLTYFNYEAQQDKSGLPNDRFSAERPEGSISTLTIQRTEQRDSAMYRCASSWSRGQSYNEQFFGPGTRLTVL.